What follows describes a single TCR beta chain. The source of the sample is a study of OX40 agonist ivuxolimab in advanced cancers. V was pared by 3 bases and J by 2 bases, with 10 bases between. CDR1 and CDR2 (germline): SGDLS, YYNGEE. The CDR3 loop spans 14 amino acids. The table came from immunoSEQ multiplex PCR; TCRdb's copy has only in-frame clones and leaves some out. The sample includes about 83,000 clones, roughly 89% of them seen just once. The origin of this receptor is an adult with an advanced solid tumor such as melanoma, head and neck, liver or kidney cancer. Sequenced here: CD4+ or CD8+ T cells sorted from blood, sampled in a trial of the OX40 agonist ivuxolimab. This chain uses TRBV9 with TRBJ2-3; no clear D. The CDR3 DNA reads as TGTGCCAGCAGCGGGATGATCGACACAGATACGCAGTATTTT. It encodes CASSGMIDTDTQYF.